The source of this T cell receptor beta chain is a study of T cells after yellow fever vaccination (dated by TCRdb to the late 2010s). A note on the overall study: Libraries from fractions with low cell numbers were prepared with the SMART-Seq v4 Ultra Low Input RNA kit. Two healthy male donors, one aged 18 to 30 and one aged 30 to 40 years, were included in the cohort. Blood was drawn at multiple timepoints before and after primary and secondary immunization, with bulk PBMC replicates and cell subsets isolated. To track T-cell clones before and after primary and booster YFV17D yellow fever vaccination, bulk TCR alpha and beta repertoires were sequenced longitudinally.

The data were produced on an Illumina NovaSeq 6000. Synthesis of TCR cDNA relied on 5'RACE template switching, a step that introduced a universal primer site along with unique molecular identifiers. Priming of cDNA synthesis was performed from both the TCR alpha and TCR beta constant segments. Library amplification used two PCR steps, and the second PCR step added sample barcodes and sequencing adapters. Sequencing of the libraries was done on either Illumina HiSeq 2500 (2x100 bp) or NovaSeq (2x150 bp). As for how the authors treated the data: MIGEC handled demultiplexing of reads and collapsing into UMI consensus sequences, while MiXCR performed V(D)J alignment. Using edgeR on replicate PBMC samples, clonotypes were called vaccine-responding if FDR was below 0.01 and the log2 fold change was above 5 up to day 15. Each bulk clonotype received a CD4 or CD8 identity based on whether the sequenced CD4 or CD8 repertoire contained that clonotype at higher abundance. Using fastp at Q25 and MiXCR, TCRdb reprocessed the public reads and kept productive beta chains. Identical CDR3 protein sequences are pooled into one entry, listed with their most common genes and DNA. These V and J calls originate from TCRdb's pipeline instead of the authors' own analysis. Counted in this sample were about 320,000 distinct CDR3 sequences; approximately 4% of them appeared once. The ten largest clonotypes hold roughly a fifth of the sample.

This sample's treatment or condition label indicates: live attenuated yellow fever vaccine strain. At each blood-draw timepoint, two biological replicates of bulk PBMCs were obtained. PBMCs were isolated from peripheral blood using a standard Ficoll-Paque protocol. TriZol was used to extract RNA from bulk PBMCs, CD4 and CD8 fractions, and dextramer-positive and dextramer-negative fractions. General conclusions and limits of the study: Because only a couple of donors were included in the study, the extent to which the findings can be generalized is limited. Compared with the primary T-cell response, the secondary T-cell response was faster but weaker, reaching its peak on day 5 rather than on day 15. A small fraction of clonotypes showed up in both the CD4 and CD8 compartments, probably as a result of convergent recombination. Most clones expanded after primary vaccination were re-detected after the booster (almost 98% of CD4 and more than 70% of CD8), suggesting broad memory maintenance. Computational filtering was needed because FACS-sorted repertoires could contain abundant contaminating clonotypes from the bulk population.

This clonotype appeared a few times. Its antigen remains undetermined. Within one base of it there is no much larger clone, and no base qualities were kept. The clonotype originates from a man younger than 35 who received the YFV17D yellow fever vaccine. Sequenced here: PBMCs, sampled 15 days after the yellow fever booster vaccination.

Read as DNA, the sequence is TGTGCCAGCTCATTATTGGAGTTCACAGATACGCAGTATTTT. Its protein reads: CASSLLEFTDTQYF. The chain uses TRBV18 and TRBJ2-3; a confident D gene designation cannot be given. The trim is 5 bases for V and 2 bases for J, with a gap of 11 bases between the germline ends. The CDR3 spans 14 residues, from the cysteine through the phenylalanine. The read is trimmed to its CDR3 DNA, 42 bases read in frame from base 1. In the germline V gene, CDR1 corresponds to KGHSH and CDR2 to LQKENI.